These 3 T cell receptor beta chains were all obtained from the same sample, sequenced in a study of cytomegalovirus exposure and HLA in healthy donors (TCRdb year 2017). Library preparation was by the immunoSEQ multiplex PCR assay. In TCRdb, the immuneACCESS table is reduced to in-frame sequences with V and J assigned. These tables do not hold every clone; where another copy was compared, an unresolved V gene accounts for under half, and the others remain unexplained. The table for this sample lists approximately 180,000 clones; approximately 89% of them were counted only once. The top ten clones comprise roughly 2.6% of the sample. The sequenced material came from PBMCs. The receptors were sampled from a man younger than 30 in good health and CMV-seropositive.

V usage is TRBV2 and J usage is TRBJ2-3; 13 bases are a match to TRBD2. The J segment lost 5 bases and the V segment lost 6 bases, leaving 8 bases of the junction unmatched. Germline CDR1 reads SNHLY; CDR2 reads FYNNEI. CDR3 length: 16 amino acids. The CDR3, as DNA: TGTGCCAGCAGGGTACTAGCGGGAGGGCCTAGAGATACGCAGTATTTT. Protein: CASRVLAGGPRDTQYF.

The rearrangement joins TRBV6-5 to TRBJ2-7, with 10 bases identical to TRBD2. The V and J ends lost 5 bases and 6 bases, in that order; junction bases with no gene match: 4. The germline V gene has CDR1 MNHEY and CDR2 SVGAGI. The CDR3 loop spans 13 amino acids. The chain's CDR3 is CASSQRTSGEQYF. The CDR3 nucleotides read TGTGCCAGCAGTCAACGGACTAGCGGCGAGCAGTACTTC.

V gene TRBV14 combines with J gene TRBJ1-4, with a weak D call TRBD1 (5 bases). CDR3 length: 16 amino acids. Trimming cost V 3 bases and J 5 bases, with 16 bases left between them. Germline-derived CDR1 and CDR2 are SGHDN and FVKESK. The CDR3 DNA reads TGTGCCAGCAGCCAGACGAAGTGGGGGGTAAATGAAAAACTGTTTTTT. Translation gives CASSQTKWGVNEKLFF.